What follows are 3 T cell receptor beta chains derived from one specimen sequenced in a study of cytomegalovirus exposure and HLA in healthy donors. PCR employed 60 Vbeta and 13 Jbeta primers. Sequenced by immunoSEQ multiplex PCR; TCRdb stores in-frame clones only, minus some. Among roughly 120,000 clones listed, around 84% were seen once. The material sequenced was PBMCs. These receptors all stem from a woman aged 25 to 39 in good health and CMV-seronegative.

The chain links TRBV25-1 to TRBJ2-5, with TRBD1 as a possible D gene (8 bases). The CDR3 contains 15 residues. V was clipped by 3 bases and J by 4 bases, with 15 bases between them. CDR1 and CDR2 from the germline V gene are MGHDK and SYGVNS. CDR3: CASSDRTGRGETQYF. CDR3 in DNA: TGTGCCAGCAGTGATCGGACAGGGAGGGGAGAGACCCAGTACTTC. The full variable domain, with the rest looked up from reference TRBV25-1 and TRBJ2-5, is EADIYQTPRYLVIGTGKKITLECSQTMGHDKMYWYQQDPGMELHLIHYSYGVNSTEKGDLSSESTVSRIRTEHFPLTLESARPSHTSQYLCASSDRTGRGETQYFGPGTRLLVL.

This clone was counted many times. The chain employs TRBV6-8 and TRBJ2-3; weak D call: TRBD1 (6 bases). Trimming pared 7 bases from V and 1 base from J, leaving 6 bases between. Germline V lookup: CDR1 MNHGY, CDR2 SAAAGT. The CDR3 covers 12 residues. CDR3 bases: TGTGCCAGCACAGGGGGCACAGATACGCAGTATTTT. This gives the protein CASTGGTDTQYF.

This clone was detected once. The rearrangement links TRBV10-3 to TRBJ1-1; 8 bases are a match to TRBD1. Germline values: CDR1 ENHRY, CDR2 SYGVKD. CDR3 size: 15 residues. Trimming took 5 bases from V and 2 from J; bases not matched to a gene: 7. CDR3 bases: TGTGCCATCAGTACCCGGGACAGGCTCAACACTGAAGCTTTCTTT. This encodes CAISTRDRLNTEAFF.